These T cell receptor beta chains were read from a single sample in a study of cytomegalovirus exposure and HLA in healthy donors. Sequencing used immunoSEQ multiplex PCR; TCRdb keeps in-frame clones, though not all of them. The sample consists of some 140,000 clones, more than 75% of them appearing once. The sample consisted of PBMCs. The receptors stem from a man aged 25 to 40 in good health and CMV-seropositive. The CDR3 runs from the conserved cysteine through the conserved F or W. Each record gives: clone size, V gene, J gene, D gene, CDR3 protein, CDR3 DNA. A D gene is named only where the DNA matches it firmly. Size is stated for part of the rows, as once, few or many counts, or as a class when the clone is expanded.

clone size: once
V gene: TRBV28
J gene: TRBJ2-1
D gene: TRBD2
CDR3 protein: CASSPISGPLVQFF
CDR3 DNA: TGTGCCAGCAGTCCAATTAGCGGGCCGCTTGTCCAGTTCTTC

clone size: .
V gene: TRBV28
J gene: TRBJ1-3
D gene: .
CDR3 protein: CASTSSGNTIYF
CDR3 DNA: TGTGCCAGCACCTCCTCTGGAAACACCATATATTTT

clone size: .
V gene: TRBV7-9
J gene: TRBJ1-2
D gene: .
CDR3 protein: CASSLALQNYGYTF
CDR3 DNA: TGTGCCAGCAGCTTAGCCCTACAGAACTATGGCTACACCTTC

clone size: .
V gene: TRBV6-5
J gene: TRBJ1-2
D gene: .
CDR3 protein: CASSPGVGYTF
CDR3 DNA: TGTGCCAGCAGTCCCGGGGTTGGCTACACCTTC

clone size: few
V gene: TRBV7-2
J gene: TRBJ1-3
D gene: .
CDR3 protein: CASRFTGSNTIYF
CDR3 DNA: TGTGCCAGCAGATTTACAGGGTCGAACACCATATATTTT

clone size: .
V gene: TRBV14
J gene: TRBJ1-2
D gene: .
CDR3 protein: CASSQALTGHYGYTF
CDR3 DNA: TGTGCCAGCAGCCAAGCTTTGACAGGACACTATGGCTACACCTTC

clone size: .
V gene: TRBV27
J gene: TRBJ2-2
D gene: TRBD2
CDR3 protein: CASSQGLAGYTGELFF
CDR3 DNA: TGTGCCAGCAGTCAGGGACTAGCGGGATACACCGGGGAGCTGTTTTTT

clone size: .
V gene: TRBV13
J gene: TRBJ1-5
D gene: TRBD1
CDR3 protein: CASSIRRGLSNQPQHF
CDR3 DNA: TGTGCCAGCAGCATTCGCAGGGGGCTGAGCAATCAGCCCCAGCATTTT

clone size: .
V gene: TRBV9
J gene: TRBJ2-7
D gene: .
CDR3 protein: CASSVGPSTNSYEQYF
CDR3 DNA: TGTGCCAGCAGCGTAGGCCCTAGCACGAACTCCTACGAGCAGTACTTC

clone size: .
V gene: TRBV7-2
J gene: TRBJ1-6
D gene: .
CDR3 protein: CASSFGGYNSPLHF
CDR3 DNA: TGTGCCAGCAGCTTCGGAGGTTATAATTCACCCCTCCACTTT

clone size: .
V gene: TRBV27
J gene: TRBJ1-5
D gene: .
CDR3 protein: CASSLQGRQPQHF
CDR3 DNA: TGTGCCAGCAGTTTACAGGGGCGGCAGCCCCAGCATTTT

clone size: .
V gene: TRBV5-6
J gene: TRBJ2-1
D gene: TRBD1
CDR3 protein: CASSGSKGQGGYNEQFF
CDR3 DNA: TGTGCCAGCAGCGGGAGTAAGGGACAGGGAGGTTACAATGAGCAGTTCTTC

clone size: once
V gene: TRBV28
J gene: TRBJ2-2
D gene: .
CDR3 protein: CASSLAVGELFF
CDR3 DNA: TGTGCCAGCAGCCTGGCTGTGGGGGAGCTGTTTTTT

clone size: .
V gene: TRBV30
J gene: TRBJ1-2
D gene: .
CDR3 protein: CAWGGYGYTF
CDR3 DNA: TGTGCCTGGGGGGGCTACGGCTACACCTTC

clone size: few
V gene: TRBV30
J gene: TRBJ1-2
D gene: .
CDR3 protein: CAWSVVRQGLPWDYGYTF
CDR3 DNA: TGTGCCTGGAGTGTAGTTCGGCAGGGGCTACCCTGGGACTATGGCTACACCTTC

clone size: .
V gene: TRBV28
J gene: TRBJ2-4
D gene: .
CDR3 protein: CASSFGAPAKNIQYF
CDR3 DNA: TGTGCCAGCAGTTTTGGGGCGCCGGCCAAAAACATTCAGTACTTC

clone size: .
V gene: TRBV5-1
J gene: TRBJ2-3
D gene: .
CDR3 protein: CASSSGFTSTDTQYF
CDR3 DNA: TGCGCCAGCAGTTCAGGGTTTACTAGCACAGATACGCAGTATTTT

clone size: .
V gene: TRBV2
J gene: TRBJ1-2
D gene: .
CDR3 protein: CASPDTNYGYTF
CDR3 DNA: TGTGCCAGCCCGGACACTAACTATGGCTACACCTTC

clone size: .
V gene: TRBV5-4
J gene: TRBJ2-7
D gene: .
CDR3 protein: CASSFGTFYEQYF
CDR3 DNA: TGTGCCAGCAGCTTCGGGACTTTCTACGAGCAGTACTTC

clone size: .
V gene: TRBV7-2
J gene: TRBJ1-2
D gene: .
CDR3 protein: CASSLDLYGYTF
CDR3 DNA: TGTGCCAGCAGCTTAGATTTATATGGCTACACCTTC

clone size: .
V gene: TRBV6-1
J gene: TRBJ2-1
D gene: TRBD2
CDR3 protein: CASSELAGSYNEQFF
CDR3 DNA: TGTGCCAGCAGTGAACTAGCGGGTAGCTACAATGAGCAGTTCTTC

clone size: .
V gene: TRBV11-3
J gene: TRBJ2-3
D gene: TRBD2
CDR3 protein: CASSKSGGPLSTDTQYF
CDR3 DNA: TGTGCCAGCAGCAAAAGCGGGGGGCCCCTTAGCACAGATACGCAGTATTTT

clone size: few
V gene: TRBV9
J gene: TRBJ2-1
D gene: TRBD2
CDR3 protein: CASSVGTSGGPTTFF
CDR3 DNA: TGTGCCAGCAGCGTAGGGACTAGCGGGGGCCCGACGACGTTCTTC

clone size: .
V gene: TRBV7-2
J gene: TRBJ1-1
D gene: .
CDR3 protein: CASSPRGGGRDTEAFF
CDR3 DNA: TGTGCCAGCAGTCCCCGGGGCGGGGGGAGGGACACTGAAGCTTTCTTT

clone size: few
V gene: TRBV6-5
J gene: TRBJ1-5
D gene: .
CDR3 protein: CASSYAGQRNQPQHF
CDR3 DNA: TGTGCCAGCAGTTACGCGGGGCAGCGTAATCAGCCCCAGCATTTT

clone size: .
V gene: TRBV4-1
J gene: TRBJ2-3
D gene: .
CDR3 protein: CASSQDLTGSDTQYF
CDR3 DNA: TGCGCCAGCAGCCAAGATCTCACCGGTTCAGATACGCAGTATTTT

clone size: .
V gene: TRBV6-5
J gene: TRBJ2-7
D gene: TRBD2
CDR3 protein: CATSRREWYEQYF
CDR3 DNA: TGTGCCACCTCCCGGCGGGAGTGGTACGAGCAGTACTTC

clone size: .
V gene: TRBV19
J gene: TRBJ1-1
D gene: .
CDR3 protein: CASSIDGLTDTEAFF
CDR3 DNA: TGTGCCAGTAGTATAGACGGTCTTACGGACACTGAAGCTTTCTTT

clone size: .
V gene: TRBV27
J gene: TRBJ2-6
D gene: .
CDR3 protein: CASSWSSTGANVLTF
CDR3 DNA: TGTGCCAGCAGTTGGTCCTCTACTGGGGCCAACGTCCTGACTTTC

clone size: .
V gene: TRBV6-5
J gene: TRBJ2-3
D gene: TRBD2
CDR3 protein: CASSYSGTSGGHPQYF
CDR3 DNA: TGTGCCAGCAGTTACTCCGGGACTAGCGGGGGCCACCCGCAGTATTTT

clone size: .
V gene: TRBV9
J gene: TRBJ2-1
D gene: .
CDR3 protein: CASSVGGGNEQFF
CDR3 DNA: TGTGCCAGCAGCGTGGGTGGAGGCAATGAGCAGTTCTTC

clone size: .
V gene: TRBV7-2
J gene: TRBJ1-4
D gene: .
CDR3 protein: CASSLERGSELFF
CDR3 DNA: TGTGCCAGCAGCTTAGAAAGGGGCTCGGAACTGTTTTTT

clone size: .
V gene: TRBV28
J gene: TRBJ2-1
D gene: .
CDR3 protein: CASSAGQTYNEQFF
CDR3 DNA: TGTGCCAGCAGTGCGGGACAGACGTACAATGAGCAGTTCTTC

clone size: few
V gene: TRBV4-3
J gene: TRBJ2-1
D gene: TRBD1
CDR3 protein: CASSQDTTGGVGNEQFF
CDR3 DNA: TGCGCCAGCAGCCAAGATACGACAGGGGGCGTAGGCAATGAGCAGTTCTTC

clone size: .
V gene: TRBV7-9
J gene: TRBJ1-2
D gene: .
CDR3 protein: CASTPSMSWTNF
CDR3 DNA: TGTGCCAGCACTCCCTCGATGTCCTGGACTAACTTC

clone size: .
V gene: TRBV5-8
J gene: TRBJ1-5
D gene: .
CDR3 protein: CASSQQGNQPQHF
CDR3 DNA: TGTGCCAGCAGCCAACAGGGTAATCAGCCCCAGCATTTT

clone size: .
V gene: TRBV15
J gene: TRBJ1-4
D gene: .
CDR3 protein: CATSRDWGQGREKLFF
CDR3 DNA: TGTGCCACCAGCAGAGACTGGGGGCAGGGGCGGGAAAAACTGTTTTTT

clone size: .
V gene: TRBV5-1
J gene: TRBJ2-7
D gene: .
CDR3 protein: CASSTQADYSYEQYF
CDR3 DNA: TGCGCCAGCAGCACCCAAGCGGACTACTCCTACGAGCAGTACTTC

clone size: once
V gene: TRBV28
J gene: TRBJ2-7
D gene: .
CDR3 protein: CASSFPSGLEQYF
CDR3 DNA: TGTGCCAGCAGTTTTCCCTCCGGACTGGAGCAGTACTTC

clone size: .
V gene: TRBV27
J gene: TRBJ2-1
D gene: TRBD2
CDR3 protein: CASSFISGRSSYNEQFF
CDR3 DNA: TGTGCCAGCAGTTTTATTAGCGGGAGGAGCTCCTACAATGAGCAGTTCTTC

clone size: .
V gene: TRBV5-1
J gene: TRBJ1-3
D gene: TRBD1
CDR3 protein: CASSLDDRGPGNTIYF
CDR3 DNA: TGCGCCAGCAGCTTGGATGACAGGGGACCTGGAAACACCATATATTTT

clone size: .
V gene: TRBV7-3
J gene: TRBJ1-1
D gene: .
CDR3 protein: CASSPGHQNTEAFF
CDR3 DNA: TGTGCCAGCAGCCCGGGACACCAGAACACTGAAGCTTTCTTT

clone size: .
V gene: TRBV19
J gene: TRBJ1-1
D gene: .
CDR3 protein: CASSVLRGFAFF
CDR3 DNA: TGTGCCAGTAGTGTCCTCAGGGGTTTCGCTTTCTTT

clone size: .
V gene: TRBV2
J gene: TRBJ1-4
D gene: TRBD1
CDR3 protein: CASRAGGPNNEKLFF
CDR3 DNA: TGTGCCAGCAGGGCAGGGGGGCCAAATAATGAAAAACTGTTTTTT

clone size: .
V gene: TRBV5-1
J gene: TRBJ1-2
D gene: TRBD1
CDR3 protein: CASSLEAQGAYGYTF
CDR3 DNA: TGCGCCAGCAGCTTGGAGGCACAGGGGGCATATGGCTACACCTTC

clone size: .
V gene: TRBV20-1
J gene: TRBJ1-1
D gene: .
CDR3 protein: CSGRGGTEAFF
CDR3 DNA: TGCAGTGGAAGGGGTGGGACTGAAGCTTTCTTT

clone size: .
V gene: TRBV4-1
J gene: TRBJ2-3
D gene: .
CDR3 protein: CASSQDKDSRSTDTQYF
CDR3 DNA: TGCGCCAGCAGCCAAGATAAGGACTCCAGAAGCACAGATACGCAGTATTTT

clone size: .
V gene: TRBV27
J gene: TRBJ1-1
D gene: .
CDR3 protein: CASKRQMNTEAFF
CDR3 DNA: TGTGCCAGCAAAAGACAGATGAACACTGAAGCTTTCTTT

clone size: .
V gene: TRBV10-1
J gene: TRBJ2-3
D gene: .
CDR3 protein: CASSESIWGGNFNTQYF
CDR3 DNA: TGCGCCAGCAGTGAGTCTATATGGGGGGGCAACTTTAATACGCAGTATTTT

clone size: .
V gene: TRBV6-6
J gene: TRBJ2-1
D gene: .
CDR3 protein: CASTKGICSYNEQFF
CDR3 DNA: TGTGCCAGCACCAAGGGGATCTGCTCCTACAATGAGCAGTTCTTC

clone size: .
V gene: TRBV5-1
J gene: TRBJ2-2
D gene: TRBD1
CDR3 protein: CASNLDREDTGELFF
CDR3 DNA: TGCGCCAGCAACCTGGACAGGGAGGACACCGGGGAGCTGTTTTTT

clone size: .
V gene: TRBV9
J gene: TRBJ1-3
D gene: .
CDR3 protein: CASSVDSSGNTIYF
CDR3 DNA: TGTGCCAGCAGCGTCGATAGCTCTGGAAACACCATATATTTT

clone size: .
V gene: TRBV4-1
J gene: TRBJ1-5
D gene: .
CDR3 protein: CASSQGQGGQPQHF
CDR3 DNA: TGCGCCAGCAGCCAAGGGCAGGGTGGCCAGCCCCAGCATTTT

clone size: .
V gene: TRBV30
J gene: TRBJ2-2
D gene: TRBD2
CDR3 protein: CAWSVSGGSNTGELFF
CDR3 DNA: TGTGCCTGGAGTGTATCGGGGGGTTCGAACACCGGGGAGCTGTTTTTT

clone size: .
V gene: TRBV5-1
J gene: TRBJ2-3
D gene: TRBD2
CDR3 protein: CASSLVGRSTDTQYF
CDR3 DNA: TGCGCCAGCAGCTTGGTCGGGAGGAGCACAGATACGCAGTATTTT

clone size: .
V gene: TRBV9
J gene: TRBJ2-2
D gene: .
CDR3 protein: CASSVVPSRGTGELFF
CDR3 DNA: TGTGCCAGCAGCGTAGTGCCTTCTCGCGGCACCGGGGAGCTGTTTTTT

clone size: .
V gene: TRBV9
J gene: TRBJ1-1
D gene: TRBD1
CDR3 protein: CASSEGTGTPEAFF
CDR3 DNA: TGTGCCAGCAGCGAGGGGACAGGGACCCCTGAAGCTTTCTTT

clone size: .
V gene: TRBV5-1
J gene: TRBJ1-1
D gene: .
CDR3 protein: CASSLGAGGTMNTEAFF
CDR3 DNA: TGCGCCAGCAGCTTGGGGGCAGGCGGGACTATGAACACTGAAGCTTTCTTT